This T cell receptor beta chain was recorded in a study of T cell changes during pregnancy in multiple sclerosis. The protocol was immunoSEQ multiplex PCR, while the TCRdb copy is restricted to in-frame clones and leaves out a portion. The data show approximately 68,000 clones, 80% to 95% seen once. The CDR3 length is 17 residues. The V end lost 3 bases, the J end lost 3 bases, and 18 bases lay between the germline ends. The V gene's germline CDR1 is LGHNA and CDR2 YNFKEQ. The sequence came from a female donor with multiple sclerosis, enrolled in a pregnancy study. The V call is TRBV4-2, the J call TRBJ1-3; a possible D gene is TRBD1 (5 bases). Specimen: peripheral blood, collected in the second trimester of pregnancy. CDR3: CASSQETAPGHGNTIYF. In DNA, the CDR3 is TGTGCCAGCAGCCAGGAAACGGCTCCCGGACATGGAAACACCATATATTTT.